The 5 T cell receptor beta chains below all came from one sample that was sequenced in a study of CD8+ T cells in alopecia areata. Sequencing used cDNA as its template, made by extracting RNA and reverse transcribing it. Generated by immunoSEQ multiplex PCR, the TCRdb table keeps only in-frame clones and is missing some. The data contain 120,000 to 150,000 clones, approximately 90% of them singletons. Treatment denoted: oral pan-JAK inhibitor, 5-10 mg twice daily. Sequenced material: CD8+ T cells sorted from blood, taken at week 4, from a patient treated with tofacitinib. All receptors come from a human donor with alopecia areata.

The V call is TRBV29-1, the J call TRBJ1-1, with TRBD1 matching over 10 bases. Germline V gene data show CDR1 as SQVTM and CDR2 as ANQGSEA. With V trimmed by 5 bases and J by 7 bases, 10 bases remained unmatched. This CDR3 is built from 14 residues. The CDR3 sequence is CSVFAGTGVVEAFF. Here the CDR3 DNA reads TGCAGCGTTTTTGCAGGGACAGGGGTTGTTGAAGCTTTCTTT.

V usage is TRBV7-2 and J usage is TRBJ2-3; 8 bases are shared with TRBD2. The V gene end was trimmed by 4 bases and the J gene end by 0 bases; junction bases not matched to a gene: 3. Per the germline V gene, CDR1 is SGHTA and CDR2 is FQGNSA. This CDR3 comprises 15 residues. For the CDR3, the DNA is TGTGCCAGCAGCTACTTAGCGGGAAGCACAGATACGCAGTATTTT. Residues: CASSYLAGSTDTQYF.

The chain carries TRBV19 and TRBJ1-5, with unresolved D. This CDR3 has 15 amino acids. V shed 0 bases and J shed 1 base, with 7 bases lying between them. In germline, CDR1 is LNHDA, CDR2 SQIVND (reference sequence). The CDR3 loop is CASSIDGRSNQPQHF. DNA for the CDR3: TGTGCCAGTAGTATAGATGGAAGGAGCAATCAGCCCCAGCATTTT.

This clone was seen only a few times. The V call is TRBV5-1, the J call TRBJ2-3; D may be TRBD2 (5 bases). The germline gives CDR1 SGHRS, CDR2 YFSETQ. The CDR3 runs to 15 residues. V lost 0 bases and J lost 4, with 12 bases in between. CDR3 nucleotides: TGCGCCAGCAGCTTGGCCGAGGGATTGGCAGATACGCAGTATTTT. As protein: CASSLAEGLADTQYF. The entire variable domain, with the rest obtained from reference TRBV5-1 and TRBJ2-3, is as follows: KAGVTQTPRYLIKTRGQQVTLSCSPISGHRSVSWYQQTPGQGLQFLFEYFSETQRNKGNFPGRFSGRQFSNSRSEMNVSTLELGDSALYLCASSLAEGLADTQYFGPGTRLTVL.

The V call is TRBV30, the J call TRBJ2-7; D call uncertain. The germline gives CDR1 GTSNPN, CDR2 SVGIG (reference sequence). The length of the CDR3 is 13 residues. Trimming left V 2 bases short and J 3 bases short, with 11 bases between. The DNA for the CDR3 is TGTGCCTGGAGTCCGATGGCCAACTACGAGCAGTACTTC. Translating gives CAWSPMANYEQYF.